One and the same sample provided the 15 T cell receptor beta chains below, sequenced in a study of T cell repertoires in cytomegalovirus infection. TCRdb called the reads again in MiXCR, with one record for every CDR3 protein. In the table there are about 400,000 distinct CDR3 sequences, about 34% of which are singletons. These receptors' antigens are unknown. Sequencing used cultured PBMCs, obtained from culture after CMV antigen stimulation. These TCRs come from a human donor in good health (CMV status not recorded). Some clones in this sample may be carry-over from other donors' samples.

This chain uses TRBV10-2 with TRBJ2-3; 10 nucleotides align to TRBD2. CDR1 is WSHSY, CDR2 SAAADI, per germline. The CDR3 runs 14 residues. Trimming removed 8 bases from V and 4 bases from J; junction bases left unmatched: 6. The CDR3 coding sequence is TGCGCCAGCGGCGCTAGCGGGAGCCCAGATACGCAGTATTTT. This codes for CASGASGSPDTQYF.

This clonotype was seen more than once but under ten times. The chain couples TRBV7-3 to TRBJ1-1; D is undetermined. CDR1 and CDR2 (germline): SGHTA, FQGTGA. This CDR3 is 13 amino acids long. Trimming cost V 5 bases and J 2 bases, with 9 bases left between them. CDR3 sequence (DNA): TGTGCCAGCAGCCCACGGTCCAACACTGAAGCTTTCTTT. Its translation is CASSPRSNTEAFF.

For this clonotype: The CDR3 ends on some other residue instead of the conserved phenylalanine or tryptophan, so this is likely a read error. The J gene is TRBJ2-7, the V gene TRBV7-6; TRBD1 matches 8 bases. V trimming: 7 bases; J trimming: 3 bases; junction bases outside the gene matches: 11. CDR3 length: 15 amino acids. CDR1 is SGHVS, CDR2 FNYEAQ, per germline. The CDR3 spells CASTIDGTGLYEQYL. The CDR3 nucleotides are TGTGCCAGCACCATCGACGGGACAGGACTCTACGAGCAGTACCTC.

The rearrangement uses TRBV7-9 and TRBJ2-3, with no clear D. Germline V CDR1 and CDR2: SEHNR, FQNEAQ (reference sequence). V was cut by 5 bases and J by 7 bases, with 10 bases left in between. CDR3 length: 12 amino acids. The CDR3 spells CASSPEEYTQYF. CDR3 DNA: TGTGCCAGCAGCCCCGAGGAGTATACGCAGTATTTT. Complete variable domain (other parts from reference TRBV7-9 and TRBJ2-3): DTGVSQNPRHKITKRGQNVTFRCDPISEHNRLYWYRQTLGQGPEFLTYFQNEAQLEKSRLLSDRFSAERPKGSFSTLEIQRTEQGDSAMYLCASSPEEYTQYFGPGTRLTVL.

This clonotype occurred a few times. The rearrangement links TRBV6-8 to TRBJ1-5; no firm D call. Germline V lookup: CDR1 MNHGY, CDR2 SAAAGT. This CDR3 region has 13 residues. Trimming removed 2 bases from V and 6 bases from J, with 8 bases in between. The CDR3 reads CASSYGRAQPQHF. The CDR3 DNA is TGTGCCAGCAGTTACGGAAGAGCTCAGCCCCAGCATTTT.

This clonotype was counted a few times. The chain uses TRBV4-2 and TRBJ2-3, with 11 positions matching TRBD2. With V trimmed by 6 bases and J by 6 bases, 11 bases remained unmatched. The length of the CDR3 is 16 residues. Germline assignment: CDR1 LGHNA and CDR2 YNFKEQ. The DNA of the CDR3 is TGTGCCAGCAGGAAGACTAGCGGGATAGGGGTGGATACGCAGTATTTT. This gives the protein CASRKTSGIGVDTQYF.

The V call is TRBV5-6, the J call TRBJ2-1; no clear D gene. V lost 4 bases to trimming and J lost 0 bases, with 14 bases between them. The V gene's germline CDR1 is SGHDT and CDR2 YYEEEE. The CDR3 has 16 residues. The CDR3 DNA follows: TGTGCCAGCAGCCCTTGGGCCCACGACTCCTACAATGAGCAGTTCTTC. It specifies CASSPWAHDSYNEQFF.

J is TRBJ2-6 and V is TRBV20-1; TRBD2 is a possible D gene (5 bases). V lost 7 bases to trimming and J lost 0 bases, with 16 bases between them. Germline V lookup: CDR1 DFQATT, CDR2 SNEGSKA (reference sequence). The CDR3 has 16 amino acids. In nucleotides, the CDR3 is TGCAGTGTAAAGAGGGTCCAGGCCTCTGGGGCCAACGTCCTGACTTTC. Its protein product is CSVKRVQASGANVLTF.

This sequence joins TRBV19 and TRBJ1-1; perhaps TRBD1 as D (5 bases). The V end lost 4 bases, the J end lost 3 bases, and 9 bases lay between the germline ends. The CDR3 sequence is 13 residues long. CDR1 and CDR2 from the germline V gene are LNHDA and SQIVND (reference sequence). The CDR3: CASSTREDTEAFF. The CDR3 DNA reads TGTGCCAGTAGTACCAGGGAGGACACTGAAGCTTTCTTT.

The chain couples TRBV11-2 to TRBJ2-2; 7 bases match TRBD2. Germline V gives CDR1 SGHAT, CDR2 FQNNGV. The CDR3 length is 17 residues. V was pared by 4 bases and J by 1 base, with 9 bases of the junction left unmatched. Here the CDR3 DNA reads TGTGCCAGCAGCTCGGGCGCTGGCGGGAGGAACACCGGGGAGCTGTTTTTT. Translating it yields CASSSGAGGRNTGELFF.

The rearrangement links TRBV19 to TRBJ2-3; 11 bases line up with TRBD2. Germline-derived CDR1 and CDR2 are LNHDA and SQIVND (reference sequence). The CDR3 has 16 residues. Trimming at V came to 6 bases and at J to 6 bases, leaving 11 bases not matched to a gene. The DNA of the CDR3 is TGTGCCAGTAGCTTCGCTGGGACTAGCGGCGCTGATACGCAGTATTTT. This translates into CASSFAGTSGADTQYF.

The V gene is TRBV12-3 or TRBV12-4, the J gene TRBJ2-3; D may be TRBD1 or TRBD2 (6 bases each). This CDR3 comprises 14 residues. V was trimmed by 3 bases and J by 2 bases, leaving 9 bases between them. The CDR3 DNA reads TGTGCCAGCAGTTTGGGGGGCCCCACAGATACGCAGTATTTT. This sequence encodes CASSLGGPTDTQYF.

This clonotype was counted ten times or more. The chain is built from TRBV7-2 and TRBJ2-5; 7 bases fit TRBD2. With 1 base clipped from V and 4 bases from J, the junction kept 9 bases outside the gene matches. Per the germline V gene, CDR1 is SGHTA and CDR2 is FQGNSA. The CDR3 runs to 16 residues. CDR3 DNA: TGTGCCAGCAGCTTAGGGTTGCTAGCGGAGGGAGAGACCCAGTACTTC. Its protein is CASSLGLLAEGETQYF.

This clonotype was seen a few times. The junction departs from germline at one end; a sequencing error may be responsible. The rearrangement uses TRBV11-2 and TRBJ1-6; 10 nucleotides agree with TRBD1. The CDR3 extends over 13 amino acids. The germline V gene has CDR1 SGHAT and CDR2 FQNNGV. CDR3 DNA sequence: TGTGCCAGCAGCTTGTCCCCCGACAGGGGGCCCGACTTT. Protein: CASSLSPDRGPDF.

This clonotype has more than one count but fewer than ten. J is TRBJ2-3 and V is TRBV20-1; D is ambiguous. The CDR3 has 14 amino acids. Germline-derived CDR1 and CDR2 are DFQATT and SNEGSKA (reference sequence). V was cut by 0 bases and J by 0 bases, with 7 bases left in between. CDR3 residues: CSARDAASTDTQYF. As DNA, the CDR3 is TGCAGTGCTAGAGATGCGGCAAGCACAGATACGCAGTATTTT.